The rows below give T cell receptor beta chains drawn from one sample of a study of blood T cells in healthy people across ages. TCRdb processed the 5' RACE reads anew with MiXCR; each CDR3 protein has one entry. The repertoire consists of some 930,000 distinct CDR3 sequences, with approximately 32% occurring once and the leading ten covering about 9.4%. This sample was shared with a second study, whose subject was T cells of mothers and their children.

Source material: blood. All receptors derive from a woman aged 40 to 55 in good health. Both conserved end residues are part of each CDR3. The order of the fields is D gene, J gene, V gene, CDR3 protein. The D gene is left open where the match is weak.

>TRBD2|TRBJ2-1|TRBV29-1
CSVEGGESASNEQFF
>TRBD1|TRBJ1-2|TRBV19
CASSKGQDRYGYTF
>TRBD2|TRBJ2-7|TRBV20-1
CSAKGTSGDSYEQYF
>.|TRBJ2-3|TRBV12-3/TRBV12-4
CASSLGRSMDTQYF
>.|TRBJ1-2|TRBV12-3/TRBV12-4
CASSLAFDSELGYGYTF
>TRBD2|TRBJ2-5|TRBV28
CASRNAGGPRETQYF
>.|TRBJ2-5|TRBV7-3
CASSYKGGQTQYF
>.|TRBJ2-6|TRBV7-9
CASSPSTGILSGANVLTF
>TRBD1|TRBJ1-6|TRBV20-1
CSAGDRANNSPLHF
>.|TRBJ2-5|TRBV6-6
CASSDQGWETQYF
>.|TRBJ2-5|TRBV9
CASSVGAAETQYF
>.|TRBJ2-5|TRBV7-2
CASSPNSETQYF
>.|TRBJ2-1|TRBV15
CATSHRQADNEQFF
>TRBD1|TRBJ1-5|TRBV6-1
CASGDRENQPQHF
>.|TRBJ2-2|TRBV6-4
CASSAGPHTGELFF
>TRBD2|TRBJ2-1|TRBV15
CATSLTSGGGNEQFF
>.|TRBJ1-1|TRBV5-1
CASSLGEEWTEAFF
>TRBD2|TRBJ2-5|TRBV7-7
CATGGARGETQYF
>TRBD2|TRBJ2-3|TRBV25-1
CASSDPSTSGASTDTQYF
>TRBD1|TRBJ2-7|TRBV4-3
CASSRGQGRYEQYF
>.|TRBJ2-7|TRBV28
CASRSRLAGTNAYEQYF
>.|TRBJ2-6|TRBV4-1
CASSQDRGSGANVLTF
>TRBD2|TRBJ2-5|TRBV27
CASSNLAGVAQETQYF
>.|TRBJ2-7|TRBV7-2
CASSTRQSYEQYF
>.|TRBJ2-1|TRBV9
CASSVVGGFDEQFF
>.|TRBJ2-1|TRBV6-5
CASSLGRYNGQFF
>TRBD2|.|TRBV29-1
CSVYLAGGPSYNEQYF
>TRBD2|TRBJ2-7|TRBV9
CASSVGQLGTSGTYEQYF
>TRBD1|TRBJ2-3|TRBV25-1
CASRGQTSTDTQYF
>.|TRBJ2-3|TRBV7-3
CASSPNGGGLTDTQYF
>TRBD1|TRBJ1-5|TRBV6-6
CASSLNRGWGQPQHF
>TRBD1|TRBJ2-1|TRBV7-3
CASSLFPGQEYNEQFF
>TRBD2|.|TRBV10-3
CAISGASGGKETQYF